This is a list of T cell receptor beta chains from one sample in a study of pediatric ulcerative colitis. Measured with immunoSEQ multiplex PCR; TCRdb has only the in-frame clones, and not every one. The data show 65,000 or so clones, with 86% seen just once and around 3.3% held by the top ten. The sequenced sample consisted of blood. The receptors derive from a boy aged 5-17 years with severe ulcerative colitis. Both conserved end residues are part of each CDR3. A D gene is named only where the DNA matches it firmly. A row's size may be missing; if present it is once, few, many or a size class.

v_call: TRBV19
j_call: TRBJ1-1
d_call: -
clone_size: -
cdr3_aa: CASSGGLLEAFF
cdr3_nt: TGTGCCAGTAGTGGGGGACTTCTTGAAGCTTTCTTT

v_call: TRBV10-1
j_call: TRBJ2-5
d_call: TRBD2
clone_size: -
cdr3_aa: CASSGGIAGPQETQYF
cdr3_nt: TGCGCCAGCAGTGGGGGAATAGCGGGGCCCCAAGAGACCCAGTACTTC

v_call: TRBV27
j_call: TRBJ1-1
d_call: -
clone_size: -
cdr3_aa: CASGGALDTEAFF
cdr3_nt: TGTGCCAGCGGTGGAGCCCTGGACACTGAAGCTTTCTTT

v_call: TRBV30
j_call: TRBJ1-1
d_call: -
clone_size: -
cdr3_aa: CAWNSQANTEAFF
cdr3_nt: TGTGCCTGGAACTCCCAGGCTAACACTGAAGCTTTCTTT

v_call: TRBV13
j_call: TRBJ2-7
d_call: -
clone_size: -
cdr3_aa: CASSLGSGDRGNEQYF
cdr3_nt: TGTGCCAGCAGCTTAGGTTCGGGGGATAGGGGGAACGAGCAGTACTTC

v_call: TRBV2
j_call: TRBJ2-7
d_call: TRBD1
clone_size: -
cdr3_aa: CASSVKGQGSYEQYF
cdr3_nt: TGTGCCAGCAGTGTGAAAGGACAGGGTTCCTACGAGCAGTACTTC

v_call: TRBV25-1
j_call: TRBJ2-1
d_call: TRBD2
clone_size: -
cdr3_aa: CASSTSSSGSEQFF
cdr3_nt: TGTGCCAGCAGTACTAGTTCTAGCGGGAGTGAGCAGTTCTTC

v_call: TRBV6-5
j_call: TRBJ2-3
d_call: TRBD2
clone_size: -
cdr3_aa: CASSLAGSTDTQYF
cdr3_nt: TGTGCCAGCAGTTTAGCGGGTAGCACAGATACGCAGTATTTT

v_call: TRBV6-5
j_call: TRBJ1-2
d_call: TRBD1
clone_size: -
cdr3_aa: CASRYQTGGGYGYTF
cdr3_nt: TGTGCCAGCAGATACCAGACAGGGGGGGGCTATGGCTACACCTTC

v_call: TRBV2
j_call: TRBJ2-7
d_call: TRBD2
clone_size: few
cdr3_aa: CASGGTSGRVRDF
cdr3_nt: TGTGCCAGCGGGGGGACTAGCGGGAGGGTCAGGGACTTC

v_call: TRBV5-1
j_call: TRBJ2-1
d_call: -
clone_size: -
cdr3_aa: CASSLTWGEQFF
cdr3_nt: TGCGCCAGCAGCTTGACTTGGGGTGAGCAGTTCTTC

v_call: TRBV5-1
j_call: TRBJ2-1
d_call: -
clone_size: -
cdr3_aa: CASSLGGDYNEQFF
cdr3_nt: TGCGCCAGCAGCTTGGGGGGAGACTACAATGAGCAGTTCTTC

v_call: TRBV7-8
j_call: TRBJ2-3
d_call: TRBD2
clone_size: -
cdr3_aa: CASSLGLAGGRTDTQYF
cdr3_nt: TGTGCCAGCAGCCTGGGACTAGCGGGAGGACGCACAGATACGCAGTATTTT

v_call: TRBV7-2
j_call: TRBJ1-1
d_call: -
clone_size: -
cdr3_aa: CASSLELGATEAFF
cdr3_nt: TGTGCCAGCAGCTTAGAATTGGGGGCCACTGAAGCTTTCTTT

v_call: TRBV7-2
j_call: TRBJ1-2
d_call: -
clone_size: -
cdr3_aa: CASSLDGVNYGYTF
cdr3_nt: TGTGCCAGCAGCTTAGACGGGGTTAACTATGGCTACACCTTC

v_call: TRBV19
j_call: TRBJ1-1
d_call: -
clone_size: -
cdr3_aa: CASSTGQFTAEAFF
cdr3_nt: TGTGCCAGTAGTACCGGACAGTTCACCGCTGAAGCTTTCTTT

v_call: TRBV6-1
j_call: TRBJ1-4
d_call: -
clone_size: -
cdr3_aa: CASRPGAANEKLFF
cdr3_nt: TGTGCCAGCAGGCCAGGGGCGGCTAATGAAAAACTGTTTTTT

v_call: TRBV5-4
j_call: TRBJ2-7
d_call: TRBD1
clone_size: -
cdr3_aa: CASSSLTSRDRGEQYF
cdr3_nt: TGTGCCAGCAGCTCGTTGACATCCCGGGACAGGGGTGAGCAGTACTTC

v_call: TRBV5-1
j_call: TRBJ1-5
d_call: -
clone_size: -
cdr3_aa: CASSLAVNQPQHF
cdr3_nt: TGCGCCAGCAGCTTGGCTGTCAATCAGCCCCAGCATTTT

v_call: TRBV11-2
j_call: TRBJ2-7
d_call: -
clone_size: -
cdr3_aa: CASSLETTYEQYF
cdr3_nt: TGTGCCAGCAGCTTAGAGACAACCTACGAGCAGTACTTC

v_call: TRBV18
j_call: TRBJ2-5
d_call: -
clone_size: -
cdr3_aa: CASSPDGGARGETQYF
cdr3_nt: TGTGCCAGCTCACCGGACGGTGGTGCTCGAGGAGAGACCCAGTACTTC

v_call: TRBV5-1
j_call: TRBJ1-1
d_call: TRBD1
clone_size: -
cdr3_aa: CASSTLDRGTEAFF
cdr3_nt: TGCGCCAGCAGCACCCTCGACAGGGGCACTGAAGCTTTCTTT

v_call: TRBV27
j_call: TRBJ2-1
d_call: -
clone_size: -
cdr3_aa: CASTPSPATEQFF
cdr3_nt: TGTGCCAGCACCCCCAGTCCCGCAACTGAGCAGTTCTTC

v_call: TRBV19
j_call: TRBJ2-3
d_call: -
clone_size: -
cdr3_aa: CASSGRTDTQYF
cdr3_nt: TGTGCCAGTAGCGGTCGCACAGATACGCAGTATTTT

v_call: TRBV29-1
j_call: TRBJ1-2
d_call: -
clone_size: -
cdr3_aa: CSVGGGEDYGYTF
cdr3_nt: TGCAGCGTTGGGGGGGGCGAGGACTATGGCTACACCTTC

v_call: TRBV19
j_call: TRBJ2-1
d_call: TRBD2
clone_size: -
cdr3_aa: CASSPLAGEPYNEQFF
cdr3_nt: TGTGCCAGTAGTCCTCTAGCGGGAGAACCCTACAATGAGCAGTTCTTC

v_call: TRBV5-6
j_call: TRBJ2-1
d_call: TRBD2
clone_size: -
cdr3_aa: CASSLASSGNYNEQFF
cdr3_nt: TGTGCCAGCAGCTTGGCCTCTAGCGGGAACTACAATGAGCAGTTCTTC

v_call: TRBV6-4
j_call: TRBJ2-1
d_call: TRBD1
clone_size: once
cdr3_aa: CASSLGQGDYNEQFF
cdr3_nt: TGTGCCAGCAGTTTGGGACAGGGAGACTACAATGAGCAGTTCTTC

v_call: TRBV18
j_call: TRBJ2-5
d_call: -
clone_size: -
cdr3_aa: CASSPPRSQGSQETQYF
cdr3_nt: TGTGCCAGCTCACCACCGCGCAGCCAAGGTTCACAAGAGACCCAGTACTTC

v_call: TRBV27
j_call: TRBJ1-2
d_call: -
clone_size: -
cdr3_aa: CASSPSAGGANGYTF
cdr3_nt: TGTGCCAGCAGCCCCTCCGCGGGGGGCGCAAATGGCTACACCTTC

v_call: TRBV4-2
j_call: TRBJ2-7
d_call: -
clone_size: few
cdr3_aa: CASSQEPDGSYEQYF
cdr3_nt: TGTGCCAGCAGCCAAGAACCCGACGGCTCCTACGAGCAGTACTTC

v_call: TRBV4-1
j_call: TRBJ2-7
d_call: -
clone_size: -
cdr3_aa: CASSQETGWYEQYF
cdr3_nt: TGCGCCAGCAGCCAAGAAACGGGATGGTACGAGCAGTACTTC

v_call: TRBV6-5
j_call: TRBJ1-1
d_call: TRBD1
clone_size: -
cdr3_aa: CASRSGTANTEAFF
cdr3_nt: TGTGCCAGCAGATCCGGGACAGCGAACACTGAAGCTTTCTTT

v_call: TRBV7-2
j_call: TRBJ2-3
d_call: TRBD2
clone_size: -
cdr3_aa: CASSLVPSGSLSDTQYF
cdr3_nt: TGTGCCAGCAGCTTAGTCCCTAGCGGGTCGTTATCAGATACGCAGTATTTT

v_call: TRBV30
j_call: TRBJ2-1
d_call: TRBD2
clone_size: medium-sized
cdr3_aa: CAWSVDAGGPTDEQFF
cdr3_nt: TGTGCCTGGAGTGTAGACGCGGGAGGGCCTACGGATGAGCAGTTCTTC

v_call: TRBV6-5
j_call: TRBJ2-1
d_call: -
clone_size: -
cdr3_aa: CASSRNRDSEQFF
cdr3_nt: TGTGCCAGCAGTCGGAACCGGGACTCCGAGCAGTTCTTC

v_call: TRBV7-2
j_call: TRBJ2-1
d_call: TRBD1
clone_size: -
cdr3_aa: CASSLVGQGNNEQFF
cdr3_nt: TGTGCCAGCAGCTTAGTGGGACAGGGGAACAATGAGCAGTTCTTC

v_call: TRBV6-6
j_call: TRBJ1-4
d_call: -
clone_size: -
cdr3_aa: CASSYSIGTDNEKLFF
cdr3_nt: TGTGCCAGCAGTTACTCGATCGGGACGGATAATGAAAAACTGTTTTTT

v_call: TRBV13
j_call: TRBJ2-7
d_call: TRBD1
clone_size: -
cdr3_aa: CASSVPGQYEQYF
cdr3_nt: TGTGCCAGCAGCGTACCGGGACAGTACGAGCAGTACTTC

v_call: TRBV19
j_call: TRBJ2-1
d_call: TRBD1
clone_size: -
cdr3_aa: CASSRDRSSYNEQFF
cdr3_nt: TGTGCCAGTAGTAGGGACAGGAGCTCCTACAATGAGCAGTTCTTC

v_call: TRBV9
j_call: TRBJ1-2
d_call: -
clone_size: -
cdr3_aa: CASSVGSSPALLDYGYTF
cdr3_nt: TGTGCCAGCAGCGTAGGTTCGAGTCCCGCGCTTTTAGACTATGGCTACACCTTC

v_call: TRBV10-3
j_call: TRBJ1-1
d_call: -
clone_size: -
cdr3_aa: CAISDSEPVNTEAFF
cdr3_nt: TGTGCCATCAGTGATTCGGAACCGGTGAACACTGAAGCTTTCTTT

v_call: TRBV2
j_call: TRBJ1-1
d_call: TRBD1
clone_size: -
cdr3_aa: CASSADRGTEAFF
cdr3_nt: TGTGCCAGCAGTGCTGACAGGGGCACTGAAGCTTTCTTT

v_call: TRBV23-1
j_call: TRBJ2-5
d_call: -
clone_size: -
cdr3_aa: CASRGGQETQYF
cdr3_nt: TGCGCCAGCAGGGGGGGCCAAGAGACCCAGTACTTC

v_call: TRBV19
j_call: TRBJ1-1
d_call: -
clone_size: -
cdr3_aa: CASSRTGSNTEAFF
cdr3_nt: TGTGCCAGTTCGCGAACAGGGTCGAACACTGAAGCTTTCTTT

v_call: TRBV7-9
j_call: TRBJ1-2
d_call: -
clone_size: few
cdr3_aa: CASSPPASGLYGYTF
cdr3_nt: TGTGCCAGCAGTCCACCAGCCTCGGGACTCTATGGCTACACCTTC